The source of this T cell receptor beta chain is a study of T cell clones after liver transplantation. Study information: Liver transplant recipients had immunosuppression withdrawal attempted within 2 years. Three of eight recipients were HCV-positive; others had non-autoimmune, non-viral indications. General study findings and limits: A significant post-transplant drop in circulating graft-donor-reactive CD4 TCRbeta sequences occurred in most of the 8 subjects.

Per the germline V gene, CDR1 is SGHRS and CDR2 is YFSETQ. The V segment lost 4 bases and the J segment 4 bases; nucleotides outside the gene matches: 3. The CDR3 runs to 14 residues. Sequencing used immunoSEQ multiplex PCR; TCRdb keeps in-frame clones, though not all of them. The data show under 85,000 clones, 75% to 90% seen once. As for this clone: What it binds is not known.

This specimen was CD4+ T cells from blood, taken 12 months after liver transplant. The receptor comes from a human patient who received a liver transplant. A share of the T cells may be of graft donor origin. The chain joins TRBV5-1 to TRBJ1-5, with 9 bases that match TRBD1. This chain's CDR3 is CASSAGTGNQPQHF. In nucleotides, the CDR3 is TGCGCCAGCAGCGCCGGGACAGGGAATCAGCCCCAGCATTTT.